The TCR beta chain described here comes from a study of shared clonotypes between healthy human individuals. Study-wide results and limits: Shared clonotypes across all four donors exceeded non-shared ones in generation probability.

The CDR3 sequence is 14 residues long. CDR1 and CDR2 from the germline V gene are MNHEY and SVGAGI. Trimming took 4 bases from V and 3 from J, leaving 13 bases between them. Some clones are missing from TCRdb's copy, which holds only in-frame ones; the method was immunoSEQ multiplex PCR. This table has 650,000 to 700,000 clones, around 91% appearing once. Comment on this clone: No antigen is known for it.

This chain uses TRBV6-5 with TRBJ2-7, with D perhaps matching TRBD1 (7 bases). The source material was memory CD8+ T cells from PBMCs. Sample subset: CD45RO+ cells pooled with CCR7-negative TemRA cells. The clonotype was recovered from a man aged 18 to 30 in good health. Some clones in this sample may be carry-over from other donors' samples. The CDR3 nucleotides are TGTGCCAGCAGTTCCCGCAGGGGGGACTACGAGCAGTACTTC. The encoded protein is CASSSRRGDYEQYF.